The 31 T cell receptor beta chains reported below all come from one sample, sequenced in a study of graft-versus-host responses after intestinal transplantation. The assay was immunoSEQ multiplex PCR, and TCRdb's table has in-frame clones only and misses some. The table shows some 86,000 clones, with 75% to 95% occurring only once. What these receptors recognize is not known. Material: unstimulated CD4+ T cells sorted from spleen or lymph node cells, obtained before intestinal transplant. Receptors originate from a human donor who received an intestinal transplant.

This clone has a single count. The rearrangement uses TRBV5-1 and TRBJ1-1, with 9 positions matching TRBD1. V was clipped by 2 bases and J by 5 bases; unmatched bases: 10. Germline V CDR1 and CDR2: SGHRS, YFSETQ. The CDR3 runs to 16 residues. DNA for the CDR3: TGCGCCAGCAGCTTAGGACAGGGGATGGTCTATACTGAAGCTTTCTTT. Its translation is CASSLGQGMVYTEAFF.

V is TRBV2 and J is TRBJ2-7; D is unresolved. Germline CDR1 is SNHLY and CDR2 is FYNNEI. This CDR3 is 14 amino acids long. Deletions cut 10 bases from V and 0 bases from J, with 16 bases between. In nucleotides, the CDR3 is TGTGCCACGACTTACGATTTTAGCTCCTACGAGCAGTACTTC. Amino acids: CATTYDFSSYEQYF.

This clone was found once. The chain's CDR3 is CASRAGAFGYTF. In DNA form, the CDR3 reads TGTGCCAGCCGGGCGGGTGCGTTTGGCTACACCTTC. The chain joins TRBV6-5 to TRBJ1-2; D unclear. Trimming cost V 8 bases and J 7 bases, with 14 bases left between them. CDR1 and CDR2 (germline): MNHEY, SVGAGI. The CDR3 is 12 residues long.

This clone was seen only once. The rearrangement joins TRBV5-4 to TRBJ1-2; 12 nucleotides agree with TRBD1. This CDR3 spans 15 amino acids. Germline lookup yields CDR1 SGHNT and CDR2 YYREEE (reference sequence). V lost 4 bases, J lost 7 bases, and 8 bases stayed unmatched. CDR3 region: CASSVGQGARRGYTF. The CDR3 DNA is TGTGCCAGCAGCGTGGGACAGGGGGCGCGGCGTGGCTACACCTTC.

The chain employs TRBV11-3 and TRBJ2-1; unclear D gene. The CDR3 sequence is 14 residues long. Looked up from germline, CDR1 is SGHNT and CDR2 is YENEEA. Trimming stripped 2 bases from V and 0 bases from J, with 5 bases between. The chain's CDR3 is CASSLYSSYNEQFF. The CDR3 DNA reads TGTGCCAGCAGCTTATATAGCTCCTACAATGAGCAGTTCTTC.

V gene TRBV5-1 combines with J gene TRBJ2-1, with D possibly matching TRBD2 (6 bases). This CDR3 is built from 12 residues. V was shortened by 4 bases and J by 6 bases, with 8 bases between the two germline ends. The germline V gene encodes CDR1 SGHRS and CDR2 YFSETQ. CDR3 bases: TGCGCCAGCAGCGGAGCGGGCAATGAGCAGTTCTTC. The encoded protein is CASSGAGNEQFF.

The chain links TRBV27 to TRBJ2-7, with TRBD2 matching over 9 bases. The CDR3 sequence is 17 residues long. CDR1 is MNHEY and CDR2 is SMNVEV in the germline V gene (reference sequence). The V segment lost 4 bases and the J segment 4 bases; nucleotides outside the gene matches: 14. For the CDR3, the DNA is TGTGCCAGCAGTTATTCCCAGGAGGTAGCGGGGGCTTACGAGCAGTACTTC. The encoded protein is CASSYSQEVAGAYEQYF.

The chain recombines TRBV6-5 with TRBJ1-1; D possibly corresponds to TRBD1 (5 bases). Germline assignment: CDR1 MNHEY and CDR2 SVGAGI. CDR3 length: 14 amino acids. V was clipped by 3 bases and J by 3 bases, with 11 bases between them. For the CDR3, the DNA is TGTGCCAGCAGTTATAACAGACAGTACACTGAAGCTTTCTTT. It codes for CASSYNRQYTEAFF.

The gene calls are TRBV19 and TRBJ1-3, with a tentative D call TRBD1 (5 bases). Looked up from germline, CDR1 is LNHDA and CDR2 is SQIVND (reference sequence). V gave up 3 bases and J gave up 0 bases, with 9 bases separating them. The length of the CDR3 is 15 residues. The CDR3 bases are TGTGCCAGTAGTATGTGGGGCTTCTCTGGAAACACCATATATTTT. Amino acid sequence: CASSMWGFSGNTIYF.

This chain uses TRBV19 with TRBJ2-6; weak D call: TRBD1 (5 bases). The CDR3 length is 18 residues. In germline, CDR1 is LNHDA, CDR2 SQIVND (reference sequence). V shed 1 base and J shed 0 bases, with 13 bases lying between them. CDR3 in DNA: TGTGCCAGTAGTATAGGGCAGGGCTACGACTCTGGGGCCAACGTCCTGACTTTC. This sequence encodes CASSIGQGYDSGANVLTF. Using reference TRBV19 and TRBJ2-6 for the parts outside the CDR3, the full variable domain is DGGITQSPKYLFRKEGQNVTLSCEQNLNHDAMYWYRQDPGQGLRLIYYSQIVNDFQKGDIAEGYSVSREKKESFPLTVTSAQKNPTAFYLCASSIGQGYDSGANVLTFGAGSRLTVL.

The chain links TRBV27 to TRBJ2-3, with D perhaps TRBD2 (6 bases). V lost 0 bases, J lost 5 bases, and 12 bases lay in between. The length of the CDR3 is 15 residues. The germline gives CDR1 MNHEY, CDR2 SMNVEV (reference sequence). For the CDR3, the DNA is TGTGCCAGCAGTTTATCGGAGGGTCTCGGAGATACGCAGTATTTT. Translation: CASSLSEGLGDTQYF.

The chain employs TRBV27 and TRBJ1-2, with unresolved D. The CDR3 extends over 17 amino acids. V dropped 6 bases and J dropped 3 bases, with 23 bases sitting between them. From germline, CDR1 is MNHEY and CDR2 SMNVEV (reference sequence). The CDR3 DNA is TGTGCCAGCAGCCGACTCCTTACGGGTACTCCCCACTATGGCTACACCTTC. Its protein product is CASSRLLTGTPHYGYTF.

V is TRBV2 and J is TRBJ1-5; no definite D call. Per germline, CDR1 SNHLY and CDR2 FYNNEI. This CDR3 is built from 15 residues. V was trimmed by 5 bases and J by 10 bases, leaving 21 bases between them. The CDR3 region is CASSQEVTLGRPQHF. The CDR3 bases are TGTGCCAGCAGTCAAGAAGTGACATTGGGCCGCCCCCAGCATTTT.

The rearrangement links TRBV7-2 to TRBJ1-6, with TRBD1 identical over 7 bases. The CDR3 covers 17 residues. Germline V gene data show CDR1 as SGHTA and CDR2 as FQGNSA. V trimming: 6 bases; J trimming: 0 bases; junction bases outside the gene matches: 8. The CDR3 reads CASRERTGLSYNSPLHF. The CDR3 DNA reads TGTGCCAGCAGAGAGAGGACAGGCCTCTCCTATAATTCACCCCTCCACTTT.

The chain is built from TRBV19 and TRBJ1-5, with 8 bases fitting TRBD1. Unmatched junction bases numbered 13, after V lost 3 bases and J lost 6 bases. Germline V lookup: CDR1 LNHDA, CDR2 SQIVND (reference sequence). The CDR3 length is 17 residues. The CDR3 reads CASSMKRLSGGVQPQHF. The CDR3 coding sequence is TGTGCCAGTAGTATGAAGAGGTTGTCAGGGGGCGTTCAGCCCCAGCATTTT.

The chain employs TRBV7-2 and TRBJ1-2; 8 positions agree with TRBD1. The CDR3 sequence is 16 residues long. Germline values: CDR1 SGHTA, CDR2 FQGNSA. The trim removed 1 base at V and 0 bases at J, leaving 4 bases unmatched. The CDR3 DNA sequence: TGTGCCAGCAGCTTAGGAGGGACAGGTCCTAACTATGGCTACACCTTC. This translates into CASSLGGTGPNYGYTF.

This chain uses TRBV6-1 with TRBJ2-3; TRBD1 is a possible D gene (5 bases). This CDR3 has 14 residues. The germline gives CDR1 MNHNS, CDR2 SASEGT. V lost 3 bases and J lost 6, with 13 bases in between. CDR3 nucleotide sequence: TGTGCCAGCAGTGACGGACATGCTCGTGATACGCAGTATTTT. Amino acid sequence: CASSDGHARDTQYF.

V is TRBV30 and J is TRBJ1-2; unclear D gene. This CDR3 has 13 amino acids. Germline V gene sequence: CDR1 GTSNPN, CDR2 SVGIG (reference sequence). Trimming cost V 0 bases and J 2 bases, with 7 bases left between them. Written as DNA, the CDR3 is TGTGCCTGGAGTGTACTCCTCAACTATGGCTACACCTTC. Translation gives CAWSVLLNYGYTF.

This clone showed up just once. J is TRBJ1-3 and V is TRBV7-9, with D hard to call. The germline V gene has CDR1 SEHNR and CDR2 FQNEAQ (reference sequence). The CDR3 spans 14 residues. Trimming removed 2 bases from V and 4 bases from J, with 9 bases in between. This CDR3 is CASSLPGGGNTIYF. The CDR3 DNA reads as TGTGCCAGCAGCTTACCGGGAGGAGGAAACACCATATATTTT.

The chain uses TRBV9 and TRBJ1-2, with 8 nucleotides matching TRBD1. Per the germline V gene, CDR1 is SGDLS and CDR2 is YYNGEE. V trimming: 3 bases; J trimming: 7 bases; junction bases outside the gene matches: 11. This CDR3 spans 15 amino acids. The DNA for the CDR3 is TGTGCCAGCAGCGGACAGACAGGGGCGTTCGGTGGCTACACCTTC. Translated, it gives CASSGQTGAFGGYTF.

This clone was detected only once. The chain joins TRBV7-8 to TRBJ2-1; tentative D call: TRBD2 (5 bases). This CDR3 has 14 amino acids. Germline CDR1 reads SGHVS; CDR2 reads FQNEAQ. The V end lost 3 bases, the J end lost 6 bases, and 12 bases lay between the germline ends. Here the CDR3 reads CASSFGERFNEQFF. DNA for the CDR3: TGTGCCAGCAGCTTCGGGGAGAGGTTCAATGAGCAGTTCTTC.

This sequence joins TRBV10-1 and TRBJ1-5; D remains unclear. V was trimmed by 2 bases and J by 1 base, leaving 12 bases between them. CDR3 length equals 16 residues. Germline CDR1 and CDR2: WNHNN and SYGVQD (reference sequence). The CDR3 nucleotides read TGCGCCAGCAGTGAGAGTGGGCACGACAGCAATCAGCCCCAGCATTTT. It specifies CASSESGHDSNQPQHF.

The chain links TRBV30 to TRBJ1-6; D is undetermined. Trimming shortened V by 0 bases and J by 10 bases, and 10 bases separated the two germline ends. Germline V CDR1 and CDR2: GTSNPN, SVGIG (reference sequence). CDR3 size: 13 residues. The CDR3 loop is CAWSVGIDSPLHF. CDR3 DNA sequence: TGTGCCTGGAGTGTCGGGATCGACTCACCCCTCCACTTT.

The rearrangement links TRBV5-1 to TRBJ2-5, with 10 bases lining up with TRBD2. Per the germline V gene, CDR1 is SGHRS and CDR2 is YFSETQ. CDR3 length: 16 residues. The V segment lost 2 bases and the J segment 1 base; nucleotides outside the gene matches: 5. The CDR3, as DNA: TGCGCCAGCAGCTTCCGTCTAGCGGGGGCCCAAGAGACCCAGTACTTC. It yields the protein CASSFRLAGAQETQYF. Together with reference TRBV5-1 and TRBJ2-5, the CDR3 gives the full variable domain: KAGVTQTPRYLIKTRGQQVTLSCSPISGHRSVSWYQQTPGQGLQFLFEYFSETQRNKGNFPGRFSGRQFSNSRSEMNVSTLELGDSALYLCASSFRLAGAQETQYFGPGTRLLVL.

V is TRBV19 and J is TRBJ2-3, with 9 bases lining up with TRBD2. V shed 5 bases and J 2 bases; nucleotides not matched to a gene: 14. Germline values: CDR1 LNHDA, CDR2 SQIVND (reference sequence). The CDR3 consists of 18 residues. The CDR3 protein is CASSVRESGGPLTDTQYF. For the CDR3, the DNA is TGTGCCAGTAGTGTTAGGGAGAGCGGGGGGCCTCTCACAGATACGCAGTATTTT.

V usage is TRBV7-2 and J usage is TRBJ1-2, with D possibly TRBD1 on 5 matching bases. The CDR3 has 14 amino acids. Trimming removed 5 bases from V and 4 bases from J, with 14 bases in between. Germline lookup yields CDR1 SGHTA and CDR2 FQGNSA. Here the CDR3 reads CASSTKDIGYGYTF. The CDR3 nucleotides read TGTGCCAGCAGCACAAAGGACATCGGCTATGGCTACACCTTC.

This chain connects TRBV4-1 to TRBJ1-1; D is possibly TRBD1 (5 bases). Trimming cost V 0 bases and J 5 bases, with 13 bases left between them. The V gene's germline CDR1 is MGHRA and CDR2 YSYEKL. The CDR3 consists of 15 residues. In DNA, the CDR3 is TGCGCCAGCAGCCAAGAGATGCCCGGGGGAACTGAAGCTTTCTTT. Translation gives CASSQEMPGGTEAFF.

V usage is TRBV18 and J usage is TRBJ2-1, with D perhaps TRBD2 (6 bases). In germline, CDR1 is KGHSH, CDR2 LQKENI. Trimming pared 2 bases from V and 1 base from J, leaving 18 bases between. The CDR3 covers 18 residues. CDR3 bases: TGTGCCAGCTCACCATCGGGGGACTTCCAGGTTTCCTACAATGAGCAGTTCTTC. This translates into CASSPSGDFQVSYNEQFF.

The chain is built from TRBV18 and TRBJ1-5, with 7 nucleotides matching TRBD1. This CDR3 is 17 amino acids long. CDR1 and CDR2 from the germline V gene are KGHSH and LQKENI. The trim removed 2 bases at V and 2 bases at J, leaving 9 bases unmatched. In DNA form, the CDR3 reads TGTGCCAGCTCACCAAGGGTTGAAACAGGGGGCAATCAGCCCCAGCATTTT. It encodes CASSPRVETGGNQPQHF. Full variable domain (outside the CDR3, taken from reference TRBV18 and TRBJ1-5): NAGVMQNPRHLVRRRGQEARLRCSPMKGHSHVYWYRQLPEEGLKFMVYLQKENIIDESGMPKERFSAEFPKEGPSILRIQQVVRGDSAAYFCASSPRVETGGNQPQHFGDGTRLSIL.

The chain links TRBV4-3 to TRBJ2-5; TRBD1 matches at 8 bases. Judging by the DNA end, TRBJ2-7 fits better; the J call may be wrong. This CDR3 is 15 amino acids long. CDR1 and CDR2 from the germline V gene are LGHNA and YSLEER. CDR3 DNA: TGCGCCAGCAGCCCGGGACAGGAGGCTCATTACGAGCAGTACTTC. Protein: CASSPGQEAHYEQYF.

The chain uses TRBV19 and TRBJ1-1; D perhaps matches TRBD1 (5 bases). Germline V gene data show CDR1 as LNHDA and CDR2 as SQIVND (reference sequence). This CDR3 comprises 13 residues. Trimming cost V 1 base and J 3 bases, with 6 bases left between them. CDR3: CASSIGGDTEAFF. Written as DNA, the CDR3 is TGTGCCAGTAGTATAGGGGGGGACACTGAAGCTTTCTTT.